This T cell receptor (beta chain) was obtained from a study of blood T cell repertoires in COVID-19. Study background: PBMCs, B-cell-depleted T cells, or T cells provided the cDNA or gDNA that made up the material.

The Seattle site enrolled patients during active infection and followed them longitudinally. The V and J ends lost 7 bases and 5 bases, in that order; junction bases with no gene match: 6. Germline CDR1 reads LNHDA; CDR2 reads SQIVND (reference sequence). The CDR3 totals 14 residues. TCRdb's table, derived via immunoSEQ multiplex PCR, lists solely in-frame clones and lacks some. The table lists roughly 58,000 clones, roughly four fifths of them singletons, with about 31% in the top ten. The TCR sequence derives from a man between 60 and 75 years old with COVID-19, enrolled during active disease. The rearrangement links TRBV19 to TRBJ2-2; 8 bases line up with TRBD1. Sequencing was done on a sample of peripheral blood. The CDR3 spells CASTGQGWTGELFF. CDR3 nucleotides: TGTGCCAGTACCGGACAGGGTTGGACCGGGGAGCTGTTTTTT.